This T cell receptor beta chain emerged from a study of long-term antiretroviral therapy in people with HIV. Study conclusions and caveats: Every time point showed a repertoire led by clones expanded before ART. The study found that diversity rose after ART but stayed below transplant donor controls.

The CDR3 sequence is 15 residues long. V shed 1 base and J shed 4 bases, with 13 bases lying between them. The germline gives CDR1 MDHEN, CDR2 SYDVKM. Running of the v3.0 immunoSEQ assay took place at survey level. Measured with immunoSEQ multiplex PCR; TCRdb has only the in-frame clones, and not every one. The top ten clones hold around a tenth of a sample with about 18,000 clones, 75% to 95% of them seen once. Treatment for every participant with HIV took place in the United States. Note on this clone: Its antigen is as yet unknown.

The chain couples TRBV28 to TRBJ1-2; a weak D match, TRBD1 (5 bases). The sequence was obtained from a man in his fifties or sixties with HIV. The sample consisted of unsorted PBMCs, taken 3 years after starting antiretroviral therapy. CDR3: CASSLLEGESYGYTF. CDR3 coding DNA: TGTGCCAGCAGTTTATTGGAAGGGGAGTCCTATGGCTACACCTTC.